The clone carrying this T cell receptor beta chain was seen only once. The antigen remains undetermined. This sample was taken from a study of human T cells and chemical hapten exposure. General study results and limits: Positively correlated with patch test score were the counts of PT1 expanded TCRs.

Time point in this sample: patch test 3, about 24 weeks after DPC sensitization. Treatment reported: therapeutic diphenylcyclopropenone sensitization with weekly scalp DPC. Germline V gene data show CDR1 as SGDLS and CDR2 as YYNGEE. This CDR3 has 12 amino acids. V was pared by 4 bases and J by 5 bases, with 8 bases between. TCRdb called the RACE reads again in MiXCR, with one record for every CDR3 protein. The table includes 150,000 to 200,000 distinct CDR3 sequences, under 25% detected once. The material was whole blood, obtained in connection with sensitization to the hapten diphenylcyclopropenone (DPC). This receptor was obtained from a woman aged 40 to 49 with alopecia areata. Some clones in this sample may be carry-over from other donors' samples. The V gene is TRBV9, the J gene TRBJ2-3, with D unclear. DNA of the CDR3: TGTGCCAGCAGCCATCCTCGAGATACGCAGTATTTT. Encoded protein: CASSHPRDTQYF.